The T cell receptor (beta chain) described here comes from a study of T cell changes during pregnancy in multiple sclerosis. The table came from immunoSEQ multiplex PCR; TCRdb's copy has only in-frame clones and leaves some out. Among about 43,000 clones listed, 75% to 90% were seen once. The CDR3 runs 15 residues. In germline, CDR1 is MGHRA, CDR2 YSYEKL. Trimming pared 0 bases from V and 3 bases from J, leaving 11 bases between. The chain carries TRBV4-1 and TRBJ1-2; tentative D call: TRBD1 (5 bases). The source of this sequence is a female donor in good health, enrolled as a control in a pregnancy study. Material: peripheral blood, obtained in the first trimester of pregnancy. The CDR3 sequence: CASSQDTGEDYGYTF. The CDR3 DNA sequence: TGCGCCAGCAGCCAAGATACGGGGGAAGACTATGGCTACACCTTC.